The rows below give T cell receptor beta chains drawn from one sample of a study of T-cell reconstitution after alpha-beta-depleted transplantation in children. Each CDR3 protein is one row after TCRdb ran MiXCR on the PCR reads. The data contain hundreds of thousands of distinct CDR3 sequences, roughly 13% of them singletons. The input for sequencing was PBMCs, mostly from graft donor cells, taken 360 days after TCRalphabeta/CD19-depleted stem cell transplant. The origin of the receptors is a male patient aged 10 to 17 who had a stem cell transplant for acute myeloid leukemia, so the T cells may come from the graft donor. Both conserved end residues are part of each CDR3. The order of the fields is clone size, D gene, J gene, V gene, CDR3 protein, CDR3 DNA. D genes are given only for firm matches. Not every row has a clone size; where given, it reads once, few, many or a size class.

many	TRBD2	TRBJ2-7	TRBV28	CASSYSGPRAYEQYF	TGTGCCAGCAGTTATAGCGGGCCGAGGGCCTACGAGCAGTACTTC
.	TRBD1	TRBJ1-1	TRBV3-1	CASSQESMRRGRITEAFF	TGTGCCAGCAGCCAAGAATCAATGAGGAGGGGGCGTATCACTGAAGCTTTCTTT
few	.	TRBJ2-1	TRBV7-9	CASSRNPGTLYNEQFF	TGTGCCAGCAGTCGAAATCCCGGGACTCTGTACAATGAGCAGTTCTTC
many	.	TRBJ2-7	TRBV5-1	CASSFPRFGGHFYEQYF	TGCGCCAGCAGCTTTCCACGCTTCGGGGGACACTTCTACGAGCAGTACTTC
few	.	TRBJ2-1	TRBV20-1	CSARWSSNEQFF	TGCAGTGCTAGGTGGTCCTCTAATGAGCAGTTCTTC
few	.	TRBJ2-5	TRBV6-2/TRBV6-3	CASSLPLGAHQETQYF	TGTGCCAGCAGTTTGCCCCTCGGCGCGCATCAAGAGACCCAGTACTTC
.	.	TRBJ2-1	TRBV5-4	CASSPEGSSYNEQFF	TGTGCCAGCAGCCCAGAGGGGAGCTCCTACAATGAGCAGTTCTTC
.	TRBD2	TRBJ2-5	TRBV20-1	CSAAPLAGAQETQYF	TGCAGTGCCGCCCCACTAGCGGGAGCTCAAGAGACCCAGTACTTC
few	.	TRBJ1-1	TRBV15	CATSRTRTVLSEAFF	TGTGCCACCAGCAGAACAAGGACAGTTTTATCTGAAGCTTTCTTT
few	.	TRBJ2-2	TRBV12-3/TRBV12-4	CAISKRENTGELFF	TGTGCCATCTCTAAAAGGGAAAACACCGGGGAGCTGTTTTTT
.	TRBD2	TRBJ2-3	TRBV15	CATSRDARLAGEDTQYF	TGTGCCACCAGCAGAGACGCGAGACTAGCGGGGGAAGATACGCAGTATTTT
.	TRBD2	TRBJ2-2	TRBV5-1	CARRGQKLAGLANTGELFF	TGCGCCAGGAGGGGGCAGAAACTAGCGGGACTCGCGAACACCGGGGAGCTGTTTTTT
.	TRBD2	TRBJ2-3	TRBV15	CATSRAAGVADTQYF	TGTGCCACCAGCAGAGCAGCGGGAGTCGCAGATACGCAGTATTTT
few	.	TRBJ2-5	TRBV18	CASSPQRQETQYF	TGTGCCAGCTCCCCCCAGCGGCAAGAGACCCAGTACTTC
many	.	TRBJ2-1	TRBV2	CASRGGDRAVNEQFF	TGTGCCAGCAGGGGGGGCGACAGGGCGGTCAATGAGCAGTTCTTC
many	TRBD1	TRBJ2-5	TRBV12-3/TRBV12-4	CASSPSGTGALETQYF	TGTGCCAGCAGTCCTTCCGGGACAGGGGCTCTAGAGACCCAGTACTTC
.	TRBD1	TRBJ1-6	TRBV7-3	CASSQGARNSPLHF	TGTGCCAGCAGCCAGGGGGCGAGGAATTCACCCCTCCACTTT
few	.	TRBJ2-5	TRBV4-3	CASSRRFDGQETQYF	TGCGCCAGCAGCCGAAGGTTCGATGGCCAAGAGACCCAGTACTTC
.	.	TRBJ2-7	TRBV13	CASSLRGVTYEQYF	TGTGCCAGCAGCTTAAGGGGGGTTACCTACGAGCAGTACTTC
.	.	TRBJ2-5	TRBV28	CASSPWGTQETQYF	TGTGCCAGCAGTCCGTGGGGTACCCAAGAGACCCAGTACTTC
many	.	TRBJ2-1	TRBV7-9	CASSLWERDEQFF	TGTGCCAGCAGCTTATGGGAGCGGGATGAGCAGTTCTTC
.	.	TRBJ2-3	TRBV9	CASSVVAEADTQYF	TGTGCCAGCAGCGTAGTAGCAGAGGCAGATACGCAGTATTTT
.	.	TRBJ1-1	TRBV20-1	CSAPRTGRTEAFF	TGCAGTGCTCCCCGCACAGGGCGCACTGAAGCTTTCTTT
.	TRBD2	TRBJ2-3	TRBV4-2	CASSQDDLADEDTQYF	TGTGCCAGCAGCCAAGATGACCTAGCGGACGAGGATACGCAGTATTTT
many	.	TRBJ2-5	TRBV12-3/TRBV12-4	CASSPQGGETQYF	TGTGCCAGCAGTCCACAGGGAGGCGAGACCCAGTACTTC
.	.	TRBJ2-5	TRBV7-6	CASSGRGETQYF	TGTGCCAGCAGCGGACGCGGGGAGACCCAGTACTTC
.	TRBD2	TRBJ2-7	TRBV4-2	CASSQVGLAGDWYEQYF	TGTGCCAGCAGCCAAGTTGGTCTAGCGGGAGATTGGTACGAGCAGTACTTC
few	.	TRBJ2-3	TRBV29-1	CSVLAATDTQYF	TGCAGCGTCCTAGCCGCCACAGATACGCAGTATTTT
.	TRBD1	TRBJ2-7	TRBV12-3/TRBV12-4	CASSLITGGAYEQYF	TGTGCCAGCAGTTTGATAACAGGGGGAGCCTACGAGCAGTACTTC
few	TRBD2	TRBJ2-1	TRBV29-1	CSKEETSGKINEQFF	TGCAGCAAAGAGGAGACTAGCGGGAAAATTAATGAGCAGTTCTTC
.	TRBD1	TRBJ2-5	TRBV9	CASSDRRPDRGEETQYF	TGTGCCAGCAGCGATAGGAGACCGGACAGGGGCGAAGAGACCCAGTACTTC
few	.	TRBJ2-7	TRBV20-1	CSARDRLDFSYEQYF	TGCAGTGCTAGAGATCGACTCGACTTCTCCTACGAGCAGTACTTC
.	.	TRBJ2-5	TRBV14	CASSSWSRKETQYF	TGTGCCAGCAGTTCTTGGTCGCGTAAAGAGACCCAGTACTTC
.	.	TRBJ2-1	TRBV5-1	CASSLVSLYNEQFF	TGCGCCAGCAGCTTGGTGAGCTTATACAATGAGCAGTTCTTC
.	.	TRBJ1-1	TRBV10-3	CAISDPRAQGNTEAFF	TGTGCCATCAGTGACCCTAGAGCCCAGGGGAACACTGAAGCTTTCTTT
few	.	TRBJ2-7	TRBV20-1	CSASSGTYEQYF	TGCAGTGCTAGTTCAGGGACCTACGAGCAGTACTTC
few	TRBD1	TRBJ1-1	TRBV7-9	CASSLGSGDSPEAFF	TGTGCCAGCAGCTTAGGGTCAGGGGACAGCCCTGAAGCTTTCTTT
.	.	TRBJ1-5	TRBV20-1	CSARDARAGQPQHF	TGCAGTGCTAGAGATGCCAGGGCGGGTCAGCCCCAGCATTTT
.	.	TRBJ2-1	TRBV5-4	CASSWTGAGNEQFF	TGTGCCAGCAGCTGGACCGGGGCAGGGAATGAGCAGTTCTTC
.	.	TRBJ2-4	TRBV2	CASSEEWAIIAKNIQYF	TGTGCCAGCAGTGAAGAGTGGGCCATCATAGCCAAAAACATTCAGTACTTC
.	TRBD1	TRBJ2-1	TRBV28	CASSPITGGLYNEQFF	TGTGCCAGCAGTCCCATAACAGGGGGCCTTTACAATGAGCAGTTCTTC
.	.	TRBJ2-1	TRBV4-2	CAGREIGGEQFF	TGTGCCGGCAGGGAAATAGGGGGTGAGCAGTTCTTC
.	.	TRBJ1-1	TRBV7-9	CASSWPNTEAFF	TGTGCCAGCAGCTGGCCGAACACTGAAGCTTTCTTT
few	TRBD1	TRBJ1-5	TRBV15	CATTRDSSYQPQHF	TGTGCCACTACTCGGGACAGCTCATATCAGCCCCAGCATTTT
few	TRBD2	TRBJ2-1	TRBV20-1	CSARPEIRTSGDSYNEQFF	TGCAGTGCTAGGCCTGAGATTAGGACTAGCGGGGACTCCTACAATGAGCAGTTCTTC
few	.	TRBJ2-7	TRBV20-1	CSARSRDPNEQYF	TGCAGTGCTAGAAGCCGGGACCCTAACGAGCAGTACTTC
few	TRBD2	TRBJ2-5	TRBV14	CASSHRRLAGGLLETQYF	TGTGCCAGCAGCCACCGTCGACTAGCGGGAGGCCTCCTGGAGACCCAGTACTTC
.	TRBD2	TRBJ2-4	TRBV6-5	CASSSWTSGRANLYF	TGTGCCAGCAGTTCCTGGACTAGCGGGAGGGCCAATCTGTACTTC
once	TRBD1	TRBJ2-3	TRBV18	CASSQILHQGATDTQYF	TGTGCCAGCTCACAGATTTTGCATCAGGGGGCCACAGATACGCAGTATTTT
many	.	TRBJ2-3	TRBV4-3	CASSQDPARPDTQYF	TGCGCCAGCAGCCAAGATCCGGCTAGACCAGATACGCAGTATTTT
.	TRBD2	TRBJ2-1	TRBV7-2	CASTPSGGSGYEQFF	TGTGCCAGCACCCCCTCGGGCGGGAGTGGATATGAGCAGTTCTTC
.	.	TRBJ2-7	TRBV20-1	CSARSDGHEYF	TGCAGTGCTAGATCGGACGGGCACGAGTACTTC
many	TRBD2	TRBJ2-7	TRBV20-1	CSAFLAGDTYEQYF	TGCAGTGCTTTTCTAGCGGGAGATACGTACGAGCAGTACTTC